One and the same sample provided the 13 T cell receptor beta chains below, sequenced in a study of cytomegalovirus exposure and HLA in healthy donors. A multiplex PCR was run with 60 Vbeta primers and 13 Jbeta primers. Generated by immunoSEQ multiplex PCR, the TCRdb table keeps only in-frame clones and is missing some. The data show around 150,000 clones, under 70% seen once. Specimen: PBMCs. The receptors stem from a man under 40 in good health and CMV-seropositive.

The V gene is TRBV5-1, the J gene TRBJ2-7, with a tentative D call TRBD1 (6 bases). CDR3 length: 15 residues. The V gene lost 2 bases and the J gene lost 3 bases, with 15 bases spanning the gap. The germline V gene has CDR1 SGHRS and CDR2 YFSETQ. The chain's CDR3 is CASSFDRPWNYEQYF. CDR3 in DNA: TGCGCCAGCAGCTTTGACAGGCCATGGAACTACGAGCAGTACTTC.

The chain combines TRBV5-1 with TRBJ2-2; D remains ambiguous. V lost 4 bases and J 3 bases, leaving 10 bases between the germline ends. Germline CDR1 and CDR2: SGHRS and YFSETQ. The CDR3 covers 14 residues. The DNA of the CDR3 is TGCGCCAGCAGCCAGACTCGTTACACCGGGGAGCTGTTTTTT. It yields the protein CASSQTRYTGELFF.

This clone was seen only a few times. This chain joins TRBV7-2 and TRBJ2-3; 8 bases align to TRBD2. Germline V gene sequence: CDR1 SGHTA, CDR2 FQGNSA. This CDR3 has 17 amino acids. V was pared by 0 bases and J by 7 bases, with 12 bases of the junction left unmatched. CDR3 sequence (DNA): TGTGCCAGCAGCTTAGCGGCGACTAGCGTTGAGCAAAATACGCAGTATTTT. The encoded protein is CASSLAATSVEQNTQYF.

The chain couples TRBV18 to TRBJ2-7, with 8 positions matching TRBD2. The trim removed 3 bases at V and 1 base at J, leaving 5 bases unmatched. Germline loops: CDR1 KGHSH, CDR2 LQKENI. CDR3 length: 15 amino acids. The CDR3 protein is CASSPGGGGSYEQYF. The CDR3 DNA is TGTGCCAGCTCACCCGGAGGCGGGGGGTCCTACGAGCAGTACTTC.

This sequence joins TRBV12-2 and TRBJ2-1; TRBD2 is taken as the D call from the table, unchecked against the DNA. TRBV12-2 is designated a pseudogene. The CDR3 loop spans 16 amino acids. The CDR3 sequence is CASRSRLAGTYNEQFF. In DNA form, the CDR3 reads TGTGCAAGTCGCTCCCGACTAGCGGGAACCTACAATGAGCAGTTCTTC.

The chain links TRBV7-2 to TRBJ2-7; D is possibly TRBD1 (6 bases). Germline CDR1 reads SGHTA; CDR2 reads FQGNSA. The CDR3 extends over 18 amino acids. Trimming shortened V by 1 base and J by 3 bases, and 22 bases separated the two germline ends. CDR3 sequence (DNA): TGTGCCAGCAGCTTAGAAGGGGGTGGGGGCGATCCGCACTACGAGCAGTACTTC. Amino acid sequence: CASSLEGGGGDPHYEQYF.

This sequence joins TRBV6-6 and TRBJ1-5; perhaps TRBD1 as D (6 bases). V shed 2 bases and J shed 1 base, with 12 bases lying between them. Germline V gives CDR1 MNHNY, CDR2 SVGAGI (reference sequence). The CDR3 extends over 16 amino acids. CDR3 sequence reads: CASSYGGRESNQPQHF. The CDR3 DNA follows: TGTGCCAGCAGTTACGGGGGCAGGGAGAGCAATCAGCCCCAGCATTTT.

V is TRBV19 and J is TRBJ2-6; 8 positions match TRBD1. V shed 4 bases and J 4 bases; nucleotides not matched to a gene: 3. The V gene's germline CDR1 is LNHDA and CDR2 SQIVND (reference sequence). The CDR3 runs 15 residues. CDR3 amino acids: CASSTDRGGANVLTF. In nucleotides, the CDR3 is TGTGCCAGTAGTACCGACAGGGGAGGGGCCAACGTCCTGACTTTC.

The rearrangement joins TRBV2 to TRBJ2-1, with 7 bases aligning to TRBD2. The CDR3 spans 15 residues. The junction had 6 bases not matched to a gene; V was cut back by 5 bases and J by 2 bases. From germline, CDR1 is SNHLY and CDR2 FYNNEI. Written as DNA, the CDR3 is TGTGCCAGCAGTCAAAGCGGGAACCCCTACAATGAGCAGTTCTTC. Protein: CASSQSGNPYNEQFF.

V and J are TRBV6-1 and TRBJ2-1; 8 nucleotides line up with TRBD2. The CDR3 consists of 17 residues. Per germline, CDR1 MNHNS and CDR2 SASEGT. The V segment lost 0 bases and the J segment 4 bases; nucleotides outside the gene matches: 8. The CDR3 bases are TGTGCCAGCAGTGAAGCAGGACTAGCCCCACCTTACAATGAGCAGTTCTTC. Translated, it gives CASSEAGLAPPYNEQFF.

The gene calls are TRBV5-5 and TRBJ2-7; 8 bases fit TRBD2. Germline CDR1 SGHKS, CDR2 YYEKEE (reference sequence). The CDR3 sequence is 13 residues long. V shed 6 bases and J 7 bases; nucleotides not matched to a gene: 9. CDR3 sequence: CASNHRGGREQYF. As DNA, the CDR3 is TGTGCCAGCAACCATCGGGGGGGGCGGGAGCAGTACTTC.

This clone was detected only a few times. The V gene is TRBV6-6, the J gene TRBJ1-2; unclear D gene. The length of the CDR3 is 13 residues. The germline V gene has CDR1 MNHNY and CDR2 SVGAGI (reference sequence). V lost 2 bases and J 2 bases, leaving 6 bases between the germline ends. This chain's CDR3 is CASSYVENYGYTF. Written as DNA, the CDR3 is TGTGCCAGCAGTTACGTCGAGAACTATGGCTACACCTTC.

The V gene is TRBV6-6, the J gene TRBJ2-1, with 11 positions matching TRBD2. The CDR3 runs to 16 residues. CDR1 and CDR2 (germline): MNHNY, SVGAGI (reference sequence). V trimming: 0 bases; J trimming: 4 bases; junction bases outside the gene matches: 2. The CDR3 loop reads CASSYSLAGGYNEQFF. The CDR3 region has the DNA TGTGCCAGCAGTTACTCGTTAGCGGGAGGGTACAATGAGCAGTTCTTC.